The rows below give T cell receptor beta chains drawn from one sample of a study of blood T cell repertoires in COVID-19. Sequencing was performed with immunoSEQ multiplex PCR; in TCRdb, only in-frame clones are kept and a portion is missing. The sample yields 85,000 to 100,000 clones, 80% seen once. The source material was peripheral blood. The receptors were gathered from a man in his forties or fifties who had recovered from COVID-19. Both conserved end residues are trimmed from each CDR3. Size is stated for part of the rows, as once, few or many counts, or as a class when the clone is expanded.

v_gene	abundance	j_gene	CDR3aa
TRBV24-1	.	TRBJ2-3	ATSDLGQEGGDTQY
TRBV6-5	.	TRBJ1-2	ASSHRQGWYGYT
TRBV7-2	.	TRBJ2-2	ASSLVTTNTGELF
TRBV28	.	TRBJ1-1	ASLTTGLATEAF
TRBV6-5	.	TRBJ1-4	ASSPQWEEKLF
TRBV18	.	TRBJ2-7	ASSPGQAHSYEQY
TRBV6-5	once	TRBJ2-1	ASSYEGSSYNEQF
TRBV13	few	TRBJ2-7	ASSLVAREQY
TRBV7-6	.	TRBJ2-2	ASSWTGTMNTGELF
TRBV10-3	.	TRBJ1-5	AISESYVTGYNQPQH
TRBV12-5	.	TRBJ2-2	ASGPPGGYTGELF
TRBV6-5	.	TRBJ1-5	ASRPGVDAQPQH
TRBV7-9	.	TRBJ1-1	ASSYGTLGGAF
TRBV19	.	TRBJ2-1	ASSDRGRGNEQF
TRBV24-1	.	TRBJ2-2	ATSVPGRGSTGELF
TRBV5-4	.	TRBJ2-1	ASSLVGSAHNEQF
TRBV18	.	TRBJ1-5	ASSPGMGAPQH
TRBV9	.	TRBJ1-6	ASSVAGGGSPLH
TRBV7-6	.	TRBJ2-5	ASTQFRQEEETQY
TRBV5-6	.	TRBJ2-2	ASSAGTGGTGELF
TRBV2	.	TRBJ2-5	ASSEDREGKKTQY
TRBV25-1	.	TRBJ1-3	ASAGANSGNTIY
TRBV6-5	.	TRBJ2-7	ASSATGQLSYEQY
TRBV5-1	.	TRBJ2-2	ASSRGRGAAELF
TRBV7-8	.	TRBJ2-3	ASTPDARTDTQY
TRBV24-1	.	TRBJ1-1	ATGRGTEAF
TRBV19	.	TRBJ1-1	ASRGGVDWMNTEAF